The next 27 T cell receptor beta chains were all read from a single sample in a study of blood T cell repertoires in COVID-19. Only in-frame clones appear in the TCRdb table, and some are missing; sequencing was by immunoSEQ multiplex PCR. In the table there are a few hundred thousand clones, 80% to 90% of which are singletons. Source material: PBMCs or T cells enriched from blood (not recorded which). Receptor source: a man younger than 35 who had recovered from COVID-19.

This sequence joins TRBV7-3 and TRBJ2-1; 9 positions agree with TRBD1. V dropped 5 bases and J dropped 10; count of bases not matched to a gene: 21. CDR3 length: 18 residues. Germline CDR1 and CDR2: SGHTA and FQGTGA. CDR3 bases: TGTGCCAGCAGCGAGTCCCACCTGGGACAGGGTTTCTTTGAGGAGCAGTTCTTC. Translating gives CASSESHLGQGFFEEQFF.

This chain uses TRBV9 with TRBJ1-1, with 8 bases matching TRBD1. Germline V gene lookup returns CDR1 SGDLS and CDR2 YYNGEE. The CDR3 contains 17 residues. Trimming took 4 bases from V and 1 from J; bases not matched to a gene: 12. CDR3 nucleotide sequence: TGTGCCAGCAGCCCAACGGGCGGGGGACAGGCGAACACTGAAGCTTTCTTT. Its translation: CASSPTGGGQANTEAFF.

The CDR3 DNA sequence: TGTGCCAGCAGCTTGCTAGCGGGAGGCCCCACAGATACGCAGTATTTT. Residues: CASSLLAGGPTDTQYF. This sequence joins TRBV7-9 and TRBJ2-3; 11 bases fit TRBD2. Losses at the gene ends were 3 bases for V and 2 bases for J; bases not matched to a gene: 4. From germline, CDR1 is SEHNR and CDR2 FQNEAQ (reference sequence). The CDR3 covers 16 residues. The whole variable domain, remainder taken from reference TRBV7-9 and TRBJ2-3, is DTGVSQNPRHKITKRGQNVTFRCDPISEHNRLYWYRQTLGQGPEFLTYFQNEAQLEKSRLLSDRFSAERPKGSFSTLEIQRTEQGDSAMYLCASSLLAGGPTDTQYFGPGTRLTVL.

The chain recombines TRBV3-1 (or the pseudogene TRBV3-2) with TRBJ2-7; D is undetermined. There are 12 residues in the CDR3. Trimming shortened V by 1 base and J by 4 bases, and 5 bases separated the two germline ends. The germline gives CDR1 LGHDT, CDR2 YNNKEL (reference sequence). CDR3 DNA sequence: TGTGCCAGCAGCCAAGCAGAATACGAGCAGTACTTC. The encoded protein is CASSQAEYEQYF.

The chain has TRBV7-3 and TRBJ1-4; TRBD1 matches 10 bases. The CDR3 loop spans 15 amino acids. The germline V gene has CDR1 SGHTA and CDR2 FQGTGA. After removal of 4 bases from V and 5 bases from J, the junction contained 4 bases not matched to a gene. The CDR3 reads CASSSSGQGNEKLFF. The CDR3 coding sequence is TGTGCCAGCAGCTCCTCGGGACAGGGGAATGAAAAACTGTTTTTT.

The chain carries TRBV19 and TRBJ2-2; 9 bases line up with TRBD1. The germline CDR1 and CDR2 sequences are LNHDA and SQIVND (reference sequence). Germline trimming cut 6 bases from V and 7 bases from J; bases unmatched to any gene: 12. The CDR3 is 16 residues long. The CDR3 here is CASRITGGAIDGELFF. In nucleotides, the CDR3 is TGTGCCAGTAGGATAACAGGGGGCGCAATTGACGGGGAGCTGTTTTTT.

The V and J genes are TRBV6-2 or TRBV6-3 and TRBJ1-5; D might be TRBD1 (6 bases). This CDR3 has 15 amino acids. V was shortened by 5 bases and J by 0 bases, with 11 bases between the two germline ends. Germline CDR1 reads MNHEY; CDR2 reads SVGEGT. The CDR3 nucleotides read TGTGCCAGCAGTAGTTACAGGGTTAGCAATCAGCCCCAGCATTTT. Residues: CASSSYRVSNQPQHF.

This chain connects TRBV19 to TRBJ1-1; 10 bases fit TRBD1. This CDR3 contains 15 residues. Germline values: CDR1 LNHDA, CDR2 SQIVND (reference sequence). V gave up 3 bases and J gave up 7 bases; unmatched junction bases: 8. The CDR3: CASSIRAGTGVEAFF. DNA for the CDR3: TGTGCCAGTAGTATTAGGGCTGGGACAGGGGTTGAAGCTTTCTTT.

The gene calls are TRBV27 and TRBJ1-2; D is possibly TRBD1 (6 bases). Germline V gene data show CDR1 as MNHEY and CDR2 as SMNVEV (reference sequence). This CDR3 spans 15 amino acids. Between the trimmed V and J ends, which lost 1 base and 3 bases, there was a span of 12 bases. The CDR3 DNA sequence: TGTGCCAGCAGTTTATACCCCGGACAGCACTATGGCTACACCTTC. It is translated as CASSLYPGQHYGYTF.

A remark on this clone: Other DNA variants within this sample encode the same CDR3. The chain has TRBV15 and TRBJ2-5; D possibly corresponds to TRBD1 (5 bases). V gave up 0 bases and J gave up 4 bases, with 6 bases separating them. This CDR3 contains 13 residues. Germline V gives CDR1 LNHNV, CDR2 YYDKDF (reference sequence). The CDR3 loop reads CATSRDRGETQYF. Written as DNA, the CDR3 is TGTGCCACCAGCAGAGATAGGGGAGAGACCCAGTACTTC.

This rearrangement joins TRBV6-5 to TRBJ2-2; 7 bases fit TRBD2. The CDR3 covers 13 residues. The V segment lost 8 bases and the J segment 7 bases; nucleotides outside the gene matches: 7. The germline gives CDR1 MNHEY, CDR2 SVGAGI. This chain's CDR3 is CASCTSAGGELFF. In nucleotides, the CDR3 is TGTGCCAGCTGCACTAGCGCGGGCGGGGAGCTGTTTTTT.

J is TRBJ1-6 and V is TRBV5-8; 10 bases fit TRBD1. Germline V gives CDR1 SGHTS, CDR2 YDEGEE. The CDR3 is 13 amino acids. The junction had 2 bases not matched to a gene; V was cut back by 7 bases and J by 7 bases. The CDR3 sequence is CASAGQGNSPLHF. CDR3 in DNA: TGTGCCAGCGCGGGACAGGGGAATTCACCCCTCCACTTT.

V and J are TRBV29-1 and TRBJ1-2, with 10 bases identical to TRBD1. This CDR3 is 14 amino acids long. CDR1 is SQVTM and CDR2 is ANQGSEA in the germline V gene. With V trimmed by 2 bases and J by 6 bases, 6 bases remained unmatched. CDR3 loop: CSVEKRGQGHGYTF. The CDR3, as DNA: TGCAGCGTTGAAAAGCGGGGACAGGGGCATGGCTACACCTTC.

The rearrangement uses TRBV30 and TRBJ2-7, with 10 bases matching TRBD1. The CDR3 has 14 amino acids. The germline V gene encodes CDR1 GTSNPN and CDR2 SVGIG (reference sequence). The V segment lost 0 bases and the J segment 9 bases; nucleotides outside the gene matches: 8. The CDR3 sequence: CAWSVGTGVQGQYF. The CDR3 DNA is TGTGCCTGGAGTGTAGGGACAGGGGTCCAAGGGCAGTACTTC.

A few counts support this clone. The rearrangement links TRBV3-1 (or the pseudogene TRBV3-2) to TRBJ1-2; 11 bases align to TRBD1. This CDR3 region has 15 residues. Germline V lookup: CDR1 LGHDT, CDR2 YNNKEL (reference sequence). Trimming took 1 base from V and 4 from J; bases not matched to a gene: 2. The CDR3 region has the DNA TGTGCCAGCAGCCAAGGGGACAGGGGGGTCTATGGCTACACCTTC. This translates into CASSQGDRGVYGYTF.

This clone occurred a few times. The chain couples TRBV19 to TRBJ2-1; TRBD1 matches at 10 bases. Germline values: CDR1 LNHDA, CDR2 SQIVND (reference sequence). The CDR3 contains 14 residues. Germline trimming cut 9 bases from V and 6 bases from J; bases unmatched to any gene: 8. In nucleotides, the CDR3 is TGTGCCAGCAAACCGGGACAGGGGTCCAATGAGCAGTTCTTC. It encodes CASKPGQGSNEQFF.

J is TRBJ2-2 and V is TRBV18; 8 nucleotides match TRBD1. CDR1 and CDR2 from the germline V gene are KGHSH and LQKENI. Trimming removed 6 bases from V and 2 bases from J; junction bases left unmatched: 8. The CDR3 loop spans 16 amino acids. The DNA of the CDR3 is TGTGCCAGCTCTCTTCAGGGACAGGACAACACCGGGGAGCTGTTTTTT. Encoded protein: CASSLQGQDNTGELFF.

This chain uses TRBV18 with TRBJ2-2; 7 positions match TRBD2. CDR3 length: 16 amino acids. CDR1 is KGHSH, CDR2 LQKENI, per germline. Losses at the gene ends were 3 bases for V and 4 bases for J; bases not matched to a gene: 8. The CDR3 sequence is CASSPPGLFATGELFF. The CDR3 DNA sequence: TGTGCCAGCTCACCCCCGGGACTATTTGCCACCGGGGAGCTGTTTTTT.

The chain links TRBV19 to TRBJ1-2, with D maybe TRBD1 (5 bases). Germline CDR1 and CDR2: LNHDA and SQIVND (reference sequence). The CDR3 covers 16 residues. V gave up 1 base and J gave up 5 bases, with 17 bases separating them. CDR3 DNA: TGTGCCAGTAGTATAGTTGGGGACTCGGCTGGATATGGCTACACCTTC. Amino acids: CASSIVGDSAGYGYTF.

This chain joins TRBV27 and TRBJ2-7; 8 bases agree with TRBD1. Germline CDR1 is MNHEY and CDR2 is SMNVEV (reference sequence). V dropped 2 bases and J dropped 0; count of bases not matched to a gene: 6. The CDR3 extends over 16 amino acids. As DNA, the CDR3 is TGTGCCAGCAGTTTAAAGGACAGGGCGCTCTCCTACGAGCAGTACTTC. As protein: CASSLKDRALSYEQYF.

The V and J genes are TRBV2 and TRBJ1-1, with D unclear. With 5 bases removed from V and 5 bases from J, the gap between germline ends came to 18 bases. CDR1 and CDR2 (germline): SNHLY, FYNNEI. This CDR3 spans 15 amino acids. Here the CDR3 DNA reads TGTGCCAGCAGTAACCCTTTAGAGGGTGGAACTGAAGCTTTCTTT. Its translation is CASSNPLEGGTEAFF.

V gene TRBV7-8 combines with J gene TRBJ1-6; 7 nucleotides align to TRBD1. Losses at the gene ends were 5 bases for V and 10 bases for J; bases not matched to a gene: 5. Germline CDR1 reads SGHVS; CDR2 reads FQNEAQ. The CDR3 totals 13 residues. DNA of the CDR3: TGTGCCAGCAGCCTGACAGGGCAATCACCCCTCCACTTT. Protein sequence: CASSLTGQSPLHF.

V and J are TRBV7-9 and TRBJ1-3, with a possible D match to TRBD1 (6 bases). The CDR3 covers 15 residues. Germline V gene lookup returns CDR1 SEHNR and CDR2 FQNEAQ (reference sequence). V was trimmed by 5 bases and J by 7 bases, leaving 18 bases between them. CDR3 in amino acids: CASSLQQGTRNTIYF. Written as DNA, the CDR3 is TGTGCCAGCAGCCTCCAACAGGGTACGAGGAACACCATATATTTT.

This chain joins TRBV7-2 and TRBJ1-1; no firm D call. V dropped 6 bases and J dropped 2 bases, with 10 bases sitting between them. The CDR3 spans 13 residues. In germline, CDR1 is SGHTA, CDR2 FQGNSA. In DNA, the CDR3 is TGTGCCAGCAGGGGCGTGGGTAACACTGAAGCTTTCTTT. Its protein is CASRGVGNTEAFF. Looking up the rest from reference TRBV7-2 and TRBJ1-1 gives the full variable domain: GAGVSQSPSNKVTEKGKDVELRCDPISGHTALYWYRQSLGQGLEFLIYFQGNSAPDKSGLPSDRFSAERTGGSVSTLTIQRTQQEDSAVYLCASRGVGNTEAFFGQGTRLTVV.

This clone was seen only a few times. The chain combines TRBV5-1 with TRBJ2-3; D remains ambiguous. Germline V lookup: CDR1 SGHRS, CDR2 YFSETQ. Deletions cut 3 bases from V and 2 bases from J, with 4 bases between. CDR3 length: 12 residues. Written as DNA, the CDR3 is TGCGCCAGCAGCTCTTACACAGATACGCAGTATTTT. It yields the protein CASSSYTDTQYF.

The rearrangement uses TRBV27 and TRBJ2-7, with D possibly being TRBD1 (6 bases). Looked up from germline, CDR1 is MNHEY and CDR2 is SMNVEV (reference sequence). Trimming left V 5 bases short and J 2 bases short, with 19 bases between. The CDR3 loop spans 16 amino acids. The CDR3 is CASSVNQQGLAYEQYF. The CDR3 DNA reads as TGTGCCAGCAGTGTAAACCAACAGGGTTTGGCCTACGAGCAGTACTTC.

The J gene is TRBJ1-2, the V gene TRBV28, with 9 bases fitting TRBD1. The CDR3 covers 17 residues. Germline V CDR1 and CDR2: MDHEN, SYDVKM. V lost 5 bases, J lost 6 bases, and 16 bases stayed unmatched. CDR3 in amino acids: CASSRASAGQGLHGYTF. The CDR3 nucleotides are TGTGCCAGCAGTAGGGCTTCGGCGGGACAGGGTTTACATGGCTACACCTTC.